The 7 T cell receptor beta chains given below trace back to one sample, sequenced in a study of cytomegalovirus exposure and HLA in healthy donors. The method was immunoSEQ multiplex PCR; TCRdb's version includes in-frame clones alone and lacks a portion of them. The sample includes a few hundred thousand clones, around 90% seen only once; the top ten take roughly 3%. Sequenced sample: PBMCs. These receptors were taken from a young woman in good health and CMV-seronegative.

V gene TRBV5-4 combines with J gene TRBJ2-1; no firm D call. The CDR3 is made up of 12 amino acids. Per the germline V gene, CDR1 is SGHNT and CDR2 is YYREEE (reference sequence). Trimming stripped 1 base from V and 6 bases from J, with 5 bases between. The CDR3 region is CASSLFLNEQFF. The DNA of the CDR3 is TGTGCCAGCAGCTTGTTTCTCAATGAGCAGTTCTTC.

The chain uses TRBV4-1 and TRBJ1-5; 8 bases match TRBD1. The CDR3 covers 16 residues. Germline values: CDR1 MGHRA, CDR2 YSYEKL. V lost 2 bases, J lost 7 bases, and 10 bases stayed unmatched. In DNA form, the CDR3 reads TGCGCCAGCAGCCAACACGGACAGGGCGTTGGGCAGCCCCAGCATTTT. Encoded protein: CASSQHGQGVGQPQHF.

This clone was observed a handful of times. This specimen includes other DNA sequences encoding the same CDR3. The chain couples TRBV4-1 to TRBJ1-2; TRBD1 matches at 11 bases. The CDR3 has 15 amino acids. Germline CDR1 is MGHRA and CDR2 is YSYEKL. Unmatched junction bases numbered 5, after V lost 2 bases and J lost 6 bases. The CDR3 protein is CASSQPGQGAHGYTF. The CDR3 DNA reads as TGCGCCAGCAGCCAACCAGGACAGGGGGCACATGGCTACACCTTC.

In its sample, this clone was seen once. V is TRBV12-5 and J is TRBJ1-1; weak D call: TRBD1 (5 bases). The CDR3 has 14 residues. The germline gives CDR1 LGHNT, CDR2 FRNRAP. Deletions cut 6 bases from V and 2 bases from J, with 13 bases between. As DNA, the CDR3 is TGTGCTAGTGGGAGACAGCCAGACAACACTGAAGCTTTCTTT. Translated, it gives CASGRQPDNTEAFF.

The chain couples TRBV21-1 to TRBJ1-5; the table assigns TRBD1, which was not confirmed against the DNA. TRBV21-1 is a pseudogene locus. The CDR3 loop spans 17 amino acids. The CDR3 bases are TGTGCCAGTGGACAGGGCGAACGAAGGCCGGGCAATCAGCCCCAGCATTTT. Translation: CASGQGERRPGNQPQHF.

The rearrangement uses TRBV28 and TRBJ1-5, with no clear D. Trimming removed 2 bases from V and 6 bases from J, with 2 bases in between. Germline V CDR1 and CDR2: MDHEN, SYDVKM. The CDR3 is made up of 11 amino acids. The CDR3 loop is CASSLSQPQHF. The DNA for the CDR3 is TGTGCCAGCAGTTTAAGTCAGCCCCAGCATTTT.

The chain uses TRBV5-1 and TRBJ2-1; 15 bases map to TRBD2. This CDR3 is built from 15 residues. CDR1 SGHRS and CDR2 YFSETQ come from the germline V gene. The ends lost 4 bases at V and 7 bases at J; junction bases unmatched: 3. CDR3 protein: CASSVGLAGGNEQFF. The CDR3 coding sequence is TGCGCCAGCAGCGTGGGACTAGCGGGAGGAAATGAGCAGTTCTTC.